A selection of T cell receptor beta chains follows, all from one sample in a study of T cells in Graves' hyperthyroidism and ophthalmopathy. TCRdb passed the multiplex PCR reads through MiXCR, listing each CDR3 protein once. The profile shows some 350,000 distinct CDR3 sequences, over 12% of them singletons. Material: blood. All receptors come from a woman in her sixties with Graves' ophthalmopathy. Both conserved end residues are part of each CDR3. The D gene is left open where the match is weak.

V gene	CDR3 length	D gene	CDR3 protein
TRBV18	14	TRBD1	CASSRDRGTETQYF
TRBV6-2/TRBV6-3	15	.	CAISPGAVVQETQYF
TRBV5-1	14	.	CASSWRGSDEKLFF
TRBV11-2	15	TRBD1	CASSLGTGAALEQYF
TRBV7-3	14	TRBD2	CASSITSGRDEQFF
TRBV10-3	14	TRBD1	CAITPTGVGTEAFF
TRBV2	15	TRBD2	CASSGLAQGGDTQYF
TRBV5-4	15	TRBD1	CASSYRNTGGGGYTF
TRBV20-1	11	.	CSARDAGEQYF
TRBV6-1	13	.	CASRRGQHNEQFF
TRBV28	12	.	CASTSFPDTQYF
TRBV2	11	.	CASSVRDTQYF
TRBV7-2	16	TRBD2	CASSLGLAISTDTQYF
TRBV20-1	12	TRBD1	CSAKIGTAEQYF
TRBV28	11	.	CASRGIDTQYF
TRBV3-1	14	.	CASSPGHSNQPQHF
TRBV5-1	15	.	CASSPTATIYNEQFF
TRBV9	15	TRBD1	CASSEDRVGNTEAFF
TRBV27	15	TRBD2	CASSIWTSHGPEQYF
TRBV20-1	11	.	CSGGAGETQYF
TRBV28	15	.	CASSATGGVPYEQYF
TRBV5-1	15	TRBD2	CASSLSGTSVDEQFF
TRBV5-1	12	.	CASSGRAYEQYF
TRBV27	16	TRBD2	CASSSGLAGVVDTQYF
TRBV19	11	.	CASSPGKTQYF
TRBV7-2	15	TRBD2	CASSLVLAGAYEQYF
TRBV2	14	.	CASSEANSNYGYTF
TRBV28	18	TRBD2	CASSSPGLAGGPEDTQYF
TRBV28	13	.	CASSPPIWYEQYF
TRBV11-1	15	.	CASSFRGAPDETQYF
TRBV2	14	TRBD1	CASSSGTGTYEQYF
TRBV5-1	15	TRBD2	CASRTGTSGSGELFF